This entry lists 21 T cell receptor beta chains sequenced from one sample in a study of graft-versus-host responses after intestinal transplantation. Graft material was processed, releasing intraepithelial and lamina propria lymphocytes. The protocol was immunoSEQ multiplex PCR, while the TCRdb copy is restricted to in-frame clones and leaves out a portion. The sample carries 15,000 to 20,000 clones, roughly 78% recorded once. Source: ileum tissue, taken 95 to 110 days after intestinal transplant. The source is a human patient who received an intestinal transplant, so some T cells may come from the graft donor.

The V call is TRBV7-9, the J call TRBJ2-2; 9 bases fit TRBD1. In germline, CDR1 is SEHNR, CDR2 FQNEAQ (reference sequence). With V trimmed by 5 bases and J by 4 bases, 2 bases remained unmatched. The CDR3 is 14 residues long. The chain's CDR3 is CASSGDRATGELFF. CDR3 in DNA: TGTGCCAGCAGCGGGGACAGGGCCACCGGGGAGCTGTTTTTT.

This clone was detected only once. Other DNA sequences within the sample encode an identical CDR3. This chain uses TRBV7-6 with TRBJ2-7; 9 nucleotides line up with TRBD2. The germline gives CDR1 SGHVS, CDR2 FNYEAQ. After removal of 2 bases from V and 6 bases from J, the junction contained 8 bases not matched to a gene. The CDR3 loop spans 15 amino acids. The CDR3 nucleotides are TGTGCCAGCAGCTTAAGCGGGAGGCCCCGGGCCGAGCAGTACTTC. Protein sequence: CASSLSGRPRAEQYF.

The chain links TRBV10-3 to TRBJ2-7, with 8 bases aligning to TRBD1. CDR1 is ENHRY and CDR2 is SYGVKD in the germline V gene. V lost 2 bases and J lost 2; bases outside the gene matches: 8. This CDR3 comprises 16 residues. CDR3 in DNA: TGTGCCATCAGTGAGACAGGACAGGGTAGGGCCTACGAGCAGTACTTC. This codes for CAISETGQGRAYEQYF.

The chain employs TRBV2 and TRBJ2-7; no definite D call. The V end was cut by 6 bases, the J end by 2 bases, with 8 bases between. The CDR3 is made up of 12 amino acids. Germline-derived CDR1 and CDR2 are SNHLY and FYNNEI. This chain's CDR3 is CASRGNTYEQYF. The DNA for the CDR3 is TGTGCCAGCAGGGGCAATACCTACGAGCAGTACTTC.

This clone occurred once. Here the CDR3 reads CASSLSVSNTEAFF. In DNA, the CDR3 is TGTGCCAGCAGCTTGAGCGTATCGAACACTGAAGCTTTCTTT. This chain joins TRBV7-9 and TRBJ1-1; D is uncertain. Germline V CDR1 and CDR2: SEHNR, FQNEAQ (reference sequence). This CDR3 is built from 14 residues. V lost 3 bases and J 1 base, leaving 9 bases between the germline ends. Looking up the rest from reference TRBV7-9 and TRBJ1-1 gives the full variable domain: DTGVSQNPRHKITKRGQNVTFRCDPISEHNRLYWYRQTLGQGPEFLTYFQNEAQLEKSRLLSDRFSAERPKGSFSTLEIQRTEQGDSAMYLCASSLSVSNTEAFFGQGTRLTVV.

J is TRBJ1-3 and V is TRBV5-1; TRBD1 might be the D (5 bases). V was cut by 0 bases and J by 4 bases, with 14 bases left in between. Germline CDR1 SGHRS, CDR2 YFSETQ. The CDR3 spans 16 residues. The CDR3 spells CASSLAVWDSGNTIYF. As DNA, the CDR3 is TGCGCCAGCAGCTTGGCCGTCTGGGACTCCGGAAACACCATATATTTT.

This chain joins TRBV7-9 and TRBJ2-7; D may be TRBD2 (5 bases). The V end lost 5 bases, the J end lost 7 bases, and 21 bases lay between the germline ends. The CDR3 extends over 15 amino acids. The germline gives CDR1 SEHNR, CDR2 FQNEAQ (reference sequence). CDR3 bases: TGTGCCAGCAGCCCGCGGGCCCGAGATCTTGATGAGCAGTACTTC. As protein: CASSPRARDLDEQYF.

This clone was detected a few times. The V gene is TRBV2, the J gene TRBJ1-1; 7 bases are shared with TRBD1. Germline V gene lookup returns CDR1 SNHLY and CDR2 FYNNEI. This CDR3 region has 15 residues. Trimming removed 4 bases from V and 5 bases from J; junction bases left unmatched: 10. The CDR3 DNA reads TGTGCCAGCAGTGCATGGAGGGGGCTGGGGACTGAAGCTTTCTTT. This sequence encodes CASSAWRGLGTEAFF.

Relative to its sample, this clone is medium-sized. CDR3 sequence reads: CASSPGTGVYSNQPQHF. Here the CDR3 DNA reads TGTGCCAGCAGTCCCGGGACAGGGGTTTATAGCAATCAGCCCCAGCATTTT. The chain couples TRBV27 to TRBJ1-5; 10 nucleotides align to TRBD1. The CDR3 extends over 17 amino acids. Germline V gives CDR1 MNHEY, CDR2 SMNVEV (reference sequence). Trimming at V came to 5 bases and at J to 0 bases, leaving 7 bases not matched to a gene.

This chain uses TRBV7-3 with TRBJ2-3; D gene uncertain. This CDR3 has 12 amino acids. V lost 1 base and J 6 bases, leaving 5 bases between the germline ends. The germline V gene has CDR1 SGHTA and CDR2 FQGTGA. CDR3 sequence: CASSLMGDTQYF. CDR3 nucleotides: TGTGCCAGCAGCTTAATGGGGGATACGCAGTATTTT. The variable domain in full, completed from reference TRBV7-3 and TRBJ2-3, reads GAGVSQTPSNKVTEKGKYVELRCDPISGHTALYWYRQSLGQGPEFLIYFQGTGAADDSGLPNDRFFAVRPEGSVSTLKIQRTERGDSAVYLCASSLMGDTQYFGPGTRLTVL.

Sample share makes this clone large. This chain joins TRBV10-3 and TRBJ2-7; the D is unclear. This CDR3 region has 11 residues. V was clipped by 2 bases and J by 4 bases, with 3 bases between them. Germline V gene sequence: CDR1 ENHRY, CDR2 SYGVKD. The CDR3 loop reads CAISEEYEQYF. CDR3 sequence (DNA): TGTGCCATCAGTGAGGAGTACGAGCAGTACTTC.

This clone has only one observation. The chain is built from TRBV13 and TRBJ2-5, with no clear D. Trimming cost V 5 bases and J 4 bases, with 11 bases left between them. This CDR3 is 13 amino acids long. Germline V CDR1 and CDR2: PRHDT, FYEKMQ (reference sequence). Here the CDR3 reads CASSLVAIETQYF. CDR3 DNA sequence: TGTGCCAGCAGCCTCGTGGCGATAGAGACCCAGTACTTC.

This clone was detected once. This chain joins TRBV4-1 and TRBJ2-1, with D possibly matching TRBD2 (5 bases). The V gene's germline CDR1 is MGHRA and CDR2 YSYEKL. The CDR3 contains 16 residues. V lost 3 bases and J 3 bases, leaving 15 bases between the germline ends. CDR3: CASSQGETGFYNEQFF. In nucleotides, the CDR3 is TGCGCCAGCAGCCAGGGTGAGACGGGGTTCTACAATGAGCAGTTCTTC.

J is TRBJ2-4 and V is TRBV28; TRBD2 matches at 9 bases. V lost 5 bases to trimming and J lost 4 bases; unmatched junction nucleotides: 12. CDR3 length: 17 amino acids. Germline loops: CDR1 MDHEN, CDR2 SYDVKM. In DNA form, the CDR3 reads TGTGCCAGCAGTACCCCGGGACTAGCCCCCAAGAAAAACATTCAGTACTTC. As protein: CASSTPGLAPKKNIQYF.

This clone has a single count. V usage is TRBV7-9 and J usage is TRBJ2-1, with 10 bases lining up with TRBD2. V lost 3 bases, J lost 8 bases, and 7 bases stayed unmatched. The CDR3 sequence is 15 residues long. The germline CDR1 and CDR2 sequences are SEHNR and FQNEAQ (reference sequence). The CDR3 protein is CASSFTGTSVDEQFF. CDR3 nucleotides: TGTGCCAGCAGCTTTACCGGGACTAGCGTGGATGAGCAGTTCTTC. Supplemented by reference TRBV7-9 and TRBJ2-1, the full variable domain reads DTGVSQNPRHKITKRGQNVTFRCDPISEHNRLYWYRQTLGQGPEFLTYFQNEAQLEKSRLLSDRFSAERPKGSFSTLEIQRTEQGDSAMYLCASSFTGTSVDEQFFGPGTRLTVL.

The chain joins TRBV28 to TRBJ2-7; D remains ambiguous. CDR3 length equals 12 residues. The germline V gene encodes CDR1 MDHEN and CDR2 SYDVKM. V was pared by 4 bases and J by 5 bases, with 9 bases between. For the CDR3, the DNA is TGTGCCAGCAGTTCCCGGACGGACGAGCAGTACTTC. Its translation is CASSSRTDEQYF.

This clone was detected only once. This rearrangement joins TRBV4-3 to TRBJ1-4; 7 bases agree with TRBD1. Germline V gives CDR1 LGHNA, CDR2 YSLEER. V was clipped by 0 bases and J by 6 bases; unmatched bases: 4. The CDR3 has 15 amino acids. CDR3 bases: TGCGCCAGCAGCCAAGATGAGGGGGCGGATGAAAAACTGTTTTTT. It yields the protein CASSQDEGADEKLFF.

This chain links TRBV19 with TRBJ2-2; TRBD2 agrees at 7 bases. The germline CDR1 and CDR2 sequences are LNHDA and SQIVND (reference sequence). With 9 bases clipped from V and 1 base from J, the junction kept 11 bases outside the gene matches. The CDR3 runs to 16 residues. In nucleotides, the CDR3 is TGTGCCAGCCTCAAACGGCGGGGGAAGAACACCGGGGAGCTGTTTTTT. This encodes CASLKRRGKNTGELFF.

This chain uses TRBV1 with TRBJ1-5. TRBV1 is listed as a pseudogene. The CDR3 spans 16 residues. The CDR3 region is CTSSHHQRGSNQPQHF. CDR3 sequence (DNA): TGCACCAGCAGCCACCACCAGAGGGGTAGCAATCAGCCCCAGCATTTT.

The rearrangement links TRBV27 to TRBJ2-7; no clear D. Germline CDR1 reads MNHEY; CDR2 reads SMNVEV (reference sequence). Deletions cut 0 bases from V and 0 bases from J, with 12 bases between. The CDR3 loop spans 16 amino acids. DNA for the CDR3: TGTGCCAGCAGTTTATCCGGCTTCCGGAGCTCCTACGAGCAGTACTTC. This gives the protein CASSLSGFRSSYEQYF.

The J gene is TRBJ2-7, the V gene TRBV10-3; TRBD2 matches at 10 bases. Unmatched junction bases numbered 16, after V lost 8 bases and J lost 3 bases. Germline CDR1 is ENHRY and CDR2 is SYGVKD. The CDR3 runs to 17 residues. CDR3 nucleotides: TGTGCCATCGCCGGACTAGCGGATAACATGGGCTACTACGAGCAGTACTTC. This translates into CAIAGLADNMGYYEQYF.